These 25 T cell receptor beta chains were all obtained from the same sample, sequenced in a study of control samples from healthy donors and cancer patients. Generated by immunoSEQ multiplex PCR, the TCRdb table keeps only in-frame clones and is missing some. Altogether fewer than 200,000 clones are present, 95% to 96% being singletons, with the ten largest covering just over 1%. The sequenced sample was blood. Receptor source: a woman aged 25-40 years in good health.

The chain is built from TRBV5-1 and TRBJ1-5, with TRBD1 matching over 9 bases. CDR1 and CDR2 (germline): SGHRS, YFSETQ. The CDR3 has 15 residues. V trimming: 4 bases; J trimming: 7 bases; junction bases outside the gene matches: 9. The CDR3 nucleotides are TGCGCCAGCAGCCCTTCTACAGGGGGCGGGCAGCCCCAGCATTTT. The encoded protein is CASSPSTGGGQPQHF.

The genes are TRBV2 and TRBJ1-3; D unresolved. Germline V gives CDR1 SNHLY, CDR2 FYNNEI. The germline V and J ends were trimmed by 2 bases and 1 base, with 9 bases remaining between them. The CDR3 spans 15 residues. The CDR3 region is CASSEWRGSGNTIYF. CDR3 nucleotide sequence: TGTGCCAGCAGTGAATGGAGAGGGTCTGGAAACACCATATATTTT.

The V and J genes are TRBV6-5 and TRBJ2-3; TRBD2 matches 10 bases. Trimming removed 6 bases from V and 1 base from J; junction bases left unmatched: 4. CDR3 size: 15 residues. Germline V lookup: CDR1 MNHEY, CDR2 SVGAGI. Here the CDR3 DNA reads TGTGCCAGCAGCAGTAGCGGGAGGCGCACAGATACGCAGTATTTT. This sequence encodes CASSSSGRRTDTQYF.

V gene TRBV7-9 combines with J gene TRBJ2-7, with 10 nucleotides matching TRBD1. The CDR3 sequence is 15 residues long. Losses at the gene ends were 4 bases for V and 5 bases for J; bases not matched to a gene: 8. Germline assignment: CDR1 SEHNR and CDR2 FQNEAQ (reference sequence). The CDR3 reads CASSSTGTGEDEQYF. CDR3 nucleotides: TGTGCCAGCAGCTCTACCGGGACAGGGGAAGACGAGCAGTACTTC.

DNA of the CDR3: TGTGCCAGTAGTACACAGGTTAGCAATCAGCCCCAGCATTTT. Translating gives CASSTQVSNQPQHF. J is TRBJ1-5 and V is TRBV19; a possible D gene is TRBD1 (5 bases). The length of the CDR3 is 14 residues. CDR1 and CDR2 from the germline V gene are LNHDA and SQIVND (reference sequence). V was trimmed by 4 bases and J by 0 bases, leaving 7 bases between them. The variable domain in full, with the rest retrieved from reference TRBV19 and TRBJ1-5, is DGGITQSPKYLFRKEGQNVTLSCEQNLNHDAMYWYRQDPGQGLRLIYYSQIVNDFQKGDIAEGYSVSREKKESFPLTVTSAQKNPTAFYLCASSTQVSNQPQHFGDGTRLSIL.

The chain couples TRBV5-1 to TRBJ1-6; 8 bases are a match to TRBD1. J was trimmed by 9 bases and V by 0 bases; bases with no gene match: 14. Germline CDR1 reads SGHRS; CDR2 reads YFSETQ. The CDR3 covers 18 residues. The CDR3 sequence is CASSLDLRKTGEFSPLHF. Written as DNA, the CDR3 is TGCGCCAGCAGCTTGGACCTACGAAAGACAGGGGAGTTTTCACCCCTCCACTTT.

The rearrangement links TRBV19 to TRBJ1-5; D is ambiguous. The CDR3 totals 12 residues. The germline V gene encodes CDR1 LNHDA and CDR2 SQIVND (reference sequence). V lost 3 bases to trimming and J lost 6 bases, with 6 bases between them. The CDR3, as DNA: TGTGCCAGTAGTATGTTAACTCAGCCCCAGCATTTT. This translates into CASSMLTQPQHF. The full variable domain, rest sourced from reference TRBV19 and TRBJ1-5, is DGGITQSPKYLFRKEGQNVTLSCEQNLNHDAMYWYRQDPGQGLRLIYYSQIVNDFQKGDIAEGYSVSREKKESFPLTVTSAQKNPTAFYLCASSMLTQPQHFGDGTRLSIL.

The CDR3, as DNA: TGTGCCATCAGTGACAGGGAGCTAGGCTCCTACGAGCAGTACTTC. Translated: CAISDRELGSYEQYF. The V and J genes are TRBV10-3 and TRBJ2-7, with D perhaps being TRBD1 or TRBD2 (5 bases each). Trimming took 3 bases from V and 0 from J, leaving 12 bases between them. Germline V lookup: CDR1 ENHRY, CDR2 SYGVKD. The CDR3 length is 15 residues.

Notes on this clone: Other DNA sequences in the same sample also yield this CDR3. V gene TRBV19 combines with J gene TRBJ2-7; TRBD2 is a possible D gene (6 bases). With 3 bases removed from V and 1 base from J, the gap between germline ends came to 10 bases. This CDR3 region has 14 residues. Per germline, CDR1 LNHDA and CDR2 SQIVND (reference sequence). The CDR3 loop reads CASSIRDSSYEQYF. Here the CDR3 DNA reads TGTGCCAGTAGTATCCGGGACTCGTCCTACGAGCAGTACTTC.

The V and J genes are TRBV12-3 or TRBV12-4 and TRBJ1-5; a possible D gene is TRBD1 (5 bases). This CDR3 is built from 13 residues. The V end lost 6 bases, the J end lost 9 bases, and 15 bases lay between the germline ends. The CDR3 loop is CASRIGGGRPQHF. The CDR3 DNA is TGTGCCAGCAGAATTGGGGGGGGTAGGCCCCAGCATTTT.

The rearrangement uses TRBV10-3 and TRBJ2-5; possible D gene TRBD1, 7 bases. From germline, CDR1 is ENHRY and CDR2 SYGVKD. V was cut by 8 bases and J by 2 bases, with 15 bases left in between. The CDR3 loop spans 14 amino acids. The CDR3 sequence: CAIAPSGGQETQYF. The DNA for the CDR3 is TGTGCCATCGCGCCCTCAGGGGGGCAAGAGACCCAGTACTTC.

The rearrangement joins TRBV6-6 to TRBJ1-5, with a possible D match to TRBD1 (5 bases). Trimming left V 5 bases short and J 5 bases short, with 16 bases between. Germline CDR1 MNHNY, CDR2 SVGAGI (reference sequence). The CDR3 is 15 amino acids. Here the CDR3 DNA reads TGTGCCAGCAGTCACTACGCAGGGCGGGATCAGCCCCAGCATTTT. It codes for CASSHYAGRDQPQHF.

CDR3 sequence reads: CASSLGTVNEQFF. The CDR3 nucleotides are TGCGCCAGCAGCTTGGGGACAGTCAATGAGCAGTTCTTC. The chain has TRBV5-1 and TRBJ2-1; weak D call: TRBD1 (6 bases). Trimming took off 0 bases at V and 6 bases at J, with 7 bases between the two ends. Germline CDR1 is SGHRS and CDR2 is YFSETQ. The CDR3 contains 13 residues. The whole variable domain, filled in from reference TRBV5-1 and TRBJ2-1, reads KAGVTQTPRYLIKTRGQQVTLSCSPISGHRSVSWYQQTPGQGLQFLFEYFSETQRNKGNFPGRFSGRQFSNSRSEMNVSTLELGDSALYLCASSLGTVNEQFFGPGTRLTVL.

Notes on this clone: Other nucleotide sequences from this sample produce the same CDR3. The CDR3: CASSIVRGSYNEQFF. CDR3 DNA sequence: TGTGCCAGTAGTATAGTGCGGGGGTCCTACAATGAGCAGTTCTTC. The chain joins TRBV19 to TRBJ2-1; 7 bases match TRBD2. CDR3 length: 15 residues. The V gene end was trimmed by 1 base and the J gene end by 1 base; junction bases not matched to a gene: 1. Germline CDR1 is LNHDA and CDR2 is SQIVND (reference sequence). The whole variable domain, filled in from reference TRBV19 and TRBJ2-1, reads DGGITQSPKYLFRKEGQNVTLSCEQNLNHDAMYWYRQDPGQGLRLIYYSQIVNDFQKGDIAEGYSVSREKKESFPLTVTSAQKNPTAFYLCASSIVRGSYNEQFFGPGTRLTVL.

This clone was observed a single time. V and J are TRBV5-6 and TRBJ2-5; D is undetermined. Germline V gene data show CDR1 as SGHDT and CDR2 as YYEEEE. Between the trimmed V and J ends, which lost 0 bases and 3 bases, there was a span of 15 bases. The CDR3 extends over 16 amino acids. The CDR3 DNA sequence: TGTGCCAGCAGCTTGGGCCGTAAAAAAATCGAAGAGACCCAGTACTTC. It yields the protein CASSLGRKKIEETQYF.

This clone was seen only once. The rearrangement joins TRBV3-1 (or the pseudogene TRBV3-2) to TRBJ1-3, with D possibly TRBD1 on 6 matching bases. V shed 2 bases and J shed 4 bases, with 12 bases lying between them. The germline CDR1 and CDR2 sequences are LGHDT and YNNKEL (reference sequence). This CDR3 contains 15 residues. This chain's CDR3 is CASSQNRVRGNTIYF. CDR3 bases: TGTGCCAGCAGCCAAAACAGGGTGCGAGGAAACACCATATATTTT.

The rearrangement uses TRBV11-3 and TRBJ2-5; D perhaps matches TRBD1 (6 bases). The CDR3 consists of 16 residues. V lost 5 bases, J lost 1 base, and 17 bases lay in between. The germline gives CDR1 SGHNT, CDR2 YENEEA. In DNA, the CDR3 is TGTGCCAGCAGCCCCGGGACAACCAACCCCCAAGAGACCCAGTACTTC. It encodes CASSPGTTNPQETQYF.

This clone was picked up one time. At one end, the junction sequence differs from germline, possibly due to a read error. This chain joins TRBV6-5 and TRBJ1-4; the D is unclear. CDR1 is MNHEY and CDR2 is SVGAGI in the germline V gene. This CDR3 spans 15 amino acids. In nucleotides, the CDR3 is TGTGCCGGCAGCCTCGTCCAAGGGATGAATGAAAAACTGTTTTTT. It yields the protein CAGSLVQGMNEKLFF.

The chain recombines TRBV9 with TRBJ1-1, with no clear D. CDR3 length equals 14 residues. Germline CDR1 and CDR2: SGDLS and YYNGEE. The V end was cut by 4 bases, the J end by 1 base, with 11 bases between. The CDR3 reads CASSPQRRNTEAFF. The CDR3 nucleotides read TGTGCCAGCAGCCCTCAACGTCGGAACACTGAAGCTTTCTTT.

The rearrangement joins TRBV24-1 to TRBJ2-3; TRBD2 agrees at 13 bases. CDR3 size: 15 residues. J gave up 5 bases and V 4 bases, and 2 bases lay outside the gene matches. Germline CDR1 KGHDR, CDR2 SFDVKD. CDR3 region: CATSERTSGGDTQYF. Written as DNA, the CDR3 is TGTGCCACCAGTGAAAGGACTAGCGGGGGAGATACGCAGTATTTT.

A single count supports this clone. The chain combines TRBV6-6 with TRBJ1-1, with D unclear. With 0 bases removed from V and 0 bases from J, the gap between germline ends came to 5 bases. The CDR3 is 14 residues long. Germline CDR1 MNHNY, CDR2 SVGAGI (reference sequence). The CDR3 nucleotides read TGTGCCAGCAGTTACTCGGCGGTGAACACTGAAGCTTTCTTT. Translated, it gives CASSYSAVNTEAFF.

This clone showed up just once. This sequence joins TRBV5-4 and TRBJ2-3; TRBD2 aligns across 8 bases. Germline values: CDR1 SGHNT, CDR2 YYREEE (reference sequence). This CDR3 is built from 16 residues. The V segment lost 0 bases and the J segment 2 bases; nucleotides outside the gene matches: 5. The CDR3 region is CASSLAERGSTDTQYF. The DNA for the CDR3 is TGTGCCAGCAGCTTGGCGGAGCGGGGGTCCACAGATACGCAGTATTTT. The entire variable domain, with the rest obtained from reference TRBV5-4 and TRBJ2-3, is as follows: ETGVTQSPTHLIKTRGQQVTLRCSSQSGHNTVSWYQQALGQGPQFIFQYYREEENGRGNFPPRFSGLQFPNYSSELNVNALELDDSALYLCASSLAERGSTDTQYFGPGTRLTVL.

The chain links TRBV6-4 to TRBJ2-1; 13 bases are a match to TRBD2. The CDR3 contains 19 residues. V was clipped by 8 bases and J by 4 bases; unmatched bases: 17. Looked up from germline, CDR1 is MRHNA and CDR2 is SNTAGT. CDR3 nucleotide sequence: TGTGCCAGCCGACTCCCGGGACTAGCGGGACCGATACCGTACAATGAGCAGTTCTTC. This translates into CASRLPGLAGPIPYNEQFF.

The CDR3 loop reads CASRGTGDRPQHF. In nucleotides, the CDR3 is TGTGCCAGCAGGGGCACGGGGGACCGGCCCCAGCATTTT. The V gene is TRBV28, the J gene TRBJ1-5; D perhaps matches TRBD1 (5 bases). Deletions cut 6 bases from V and 9 bases from J, with 15 bases between. The CDR3 extends over 13 amino acids. Germline-derived CDR1 and CDR2 are MDHEN and SYDVKM. Supplemented by reference TRBV28 and TRBJ1-5, the full variable domain reads DVKVTQSSRYLVKRTGEKVFLECVQDMDHENMFWYRQDPGLGLRLIYFSYDVKMKEKGDIPEGYSVSREKKERFSLILESASTNQTSMYLCASRGTGDRPQHFGDGTRLSIL.

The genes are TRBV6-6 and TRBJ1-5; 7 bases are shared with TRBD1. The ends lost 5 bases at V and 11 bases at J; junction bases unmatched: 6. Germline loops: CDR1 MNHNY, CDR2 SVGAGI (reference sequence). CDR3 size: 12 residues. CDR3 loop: CASSNTGESQHF. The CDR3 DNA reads TGTGCCAGCAGTAACACAGGGGAGTCCCAGCATTTT.